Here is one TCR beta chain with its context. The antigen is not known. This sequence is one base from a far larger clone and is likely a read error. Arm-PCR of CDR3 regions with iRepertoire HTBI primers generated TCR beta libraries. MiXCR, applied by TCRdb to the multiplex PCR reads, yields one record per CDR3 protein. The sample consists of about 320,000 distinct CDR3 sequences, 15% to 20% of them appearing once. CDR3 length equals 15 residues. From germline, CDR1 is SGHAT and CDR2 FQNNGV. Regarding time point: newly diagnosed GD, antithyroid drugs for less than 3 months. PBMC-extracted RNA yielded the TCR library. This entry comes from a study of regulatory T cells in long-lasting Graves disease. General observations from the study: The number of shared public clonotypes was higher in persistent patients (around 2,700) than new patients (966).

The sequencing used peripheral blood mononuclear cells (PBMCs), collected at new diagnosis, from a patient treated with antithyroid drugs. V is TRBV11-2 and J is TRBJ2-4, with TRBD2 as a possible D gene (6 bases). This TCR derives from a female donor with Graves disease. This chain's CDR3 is CASTPARAGTAIQVF. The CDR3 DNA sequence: TGTGCCAGCACTCCGGCTAGGGCGGGGACTGCCATCCAGGTCTTC.